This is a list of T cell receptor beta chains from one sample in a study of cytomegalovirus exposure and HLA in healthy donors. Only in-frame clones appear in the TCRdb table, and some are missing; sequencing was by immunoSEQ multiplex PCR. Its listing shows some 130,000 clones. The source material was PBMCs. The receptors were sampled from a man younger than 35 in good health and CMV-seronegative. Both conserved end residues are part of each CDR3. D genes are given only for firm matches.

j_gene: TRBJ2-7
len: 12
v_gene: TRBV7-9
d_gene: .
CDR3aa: CASSLGSSEQYF
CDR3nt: TGTGCCAGCAGCTTAGGCTCGAGCGAGCAGTACTTC

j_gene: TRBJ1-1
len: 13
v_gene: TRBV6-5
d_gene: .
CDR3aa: CASSYAVPTEAFF
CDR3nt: TGTGCCAGCAGTTACGCGGTTCCCACTGAAGCTTTCTTT

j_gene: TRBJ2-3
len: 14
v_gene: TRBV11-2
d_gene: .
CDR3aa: CASSQYQGTDTQYF
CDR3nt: TGTGCCAGCAGCCAATATCAGGGGACAGATACGCAGTATTTT

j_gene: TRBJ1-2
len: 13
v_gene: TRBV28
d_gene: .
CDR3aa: CASSLEELRGYTF
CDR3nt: TGTGCCAGCAGTTTAGAGGAGTTGAGGGGCTACACCTTC

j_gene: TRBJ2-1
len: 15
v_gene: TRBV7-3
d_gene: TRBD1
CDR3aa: CASSLTQGGYNEQFF
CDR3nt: TGTGCCAGCAGCTTAACACAGGGGGGCTACAATGAGCAGTTCTTC

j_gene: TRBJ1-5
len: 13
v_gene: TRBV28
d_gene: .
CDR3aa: CASTGTSNQPQHF
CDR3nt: TGTGCCAGTACCGGGACAAGCAATCAGCCCCAGCATTTT

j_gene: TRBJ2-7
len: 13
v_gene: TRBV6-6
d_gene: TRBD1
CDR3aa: CASSRDRGYEQYF
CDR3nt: TGTGCCAGCAGTCGGGACAGGGGTTACGAGCAGTACTTC

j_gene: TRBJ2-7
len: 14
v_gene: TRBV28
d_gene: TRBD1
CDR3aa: CASSLARGIYEQYF
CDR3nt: TGTGCCAGCAGTTTGGCCAGGGGGATCTACGAGCAGTACTTC

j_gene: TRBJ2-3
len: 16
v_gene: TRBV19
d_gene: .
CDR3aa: CASSSPGGPSTDTQYF
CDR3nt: TGTGCCAGTAGTAGCCCAGGGGGGCCTAGCACAGATACGCAGTATTTT

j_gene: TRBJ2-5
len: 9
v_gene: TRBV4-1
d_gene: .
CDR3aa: CASSQALYF
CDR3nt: TGCGCCAGCAGCCAAGCATTGTACTTC

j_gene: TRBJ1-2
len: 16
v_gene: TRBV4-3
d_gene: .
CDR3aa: CASSLNAGGIGYGYTF
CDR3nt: TGCGCCAGCAGCCTCAACGCCGGGGGAATTGGCTATGGCTACACCTTC

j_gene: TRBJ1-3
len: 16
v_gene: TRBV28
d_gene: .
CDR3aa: CASSSSSTGPGNTIYF
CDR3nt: TGTGCCAGCAGTTCTTCAAGCACAGGGCCTGGAAACACCATATATTTT

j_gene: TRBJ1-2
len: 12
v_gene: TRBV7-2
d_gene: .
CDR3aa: CASRAGDYGYTF
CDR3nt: TGTGCCAGCAGGGCAGGTGACTATGGCTACACCTTC

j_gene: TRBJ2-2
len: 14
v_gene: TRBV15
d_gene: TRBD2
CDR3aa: CATSKRGNTGELFF
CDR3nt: TGTGCCACCAGCAAGCGGGGGAACACCGGGGAGCTGTTTTTT

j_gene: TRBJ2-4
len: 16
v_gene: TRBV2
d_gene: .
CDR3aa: CASSENFGGAGNIQYF
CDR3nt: TGTGCCAGCAGTGAAAATTTCGGAGGTGCGGGAAACATTCAGTACTTC

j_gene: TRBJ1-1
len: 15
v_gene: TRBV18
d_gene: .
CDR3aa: CASSTRQVLNTEAFF
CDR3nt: TGTGCCAGCTCAACAAGACAGGTGCTGAACACTGAAGCTTTCTTT

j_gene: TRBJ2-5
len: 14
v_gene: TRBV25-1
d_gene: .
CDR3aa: CASSSSGRGETQYF
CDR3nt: TGTGCCAGCAGTTCGTCCGGCCGGGGGGAGACCCAGTACTTC

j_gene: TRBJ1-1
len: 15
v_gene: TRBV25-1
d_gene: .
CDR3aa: CASSEYTLRGSEAFF
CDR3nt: TGTGCCAGCAGTGAATATACCTTAAGGGGGTCTGAAGCTTTCTTT

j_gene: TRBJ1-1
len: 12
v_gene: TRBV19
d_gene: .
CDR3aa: CASSIGPTEAFF
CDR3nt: TGTGCCAGTAGTATAGGGCCTACTGAAGCTTTCTTT

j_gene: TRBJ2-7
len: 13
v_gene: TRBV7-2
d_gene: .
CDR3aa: CASSPKRVYEQYF
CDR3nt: TGTGCCAGCAGCCCCAAACGGGTGTACGAGCAGTACTTC

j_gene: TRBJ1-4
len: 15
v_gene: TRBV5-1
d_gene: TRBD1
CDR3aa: CASGQVGATNEKLFF
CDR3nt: TGCGCCAGCGGACAGGTGGGGGCAACTAATGAAAAACTGTTTTTT

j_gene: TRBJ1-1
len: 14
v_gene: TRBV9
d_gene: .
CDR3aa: CASSVVVTRPEAFF
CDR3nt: TGTGCCAGCAGCGTAGTAGTGACAAGGCCCGAAGCTTTCTTT

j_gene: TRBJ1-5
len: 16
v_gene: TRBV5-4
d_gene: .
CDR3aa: CASSRPDGANYQPQHF
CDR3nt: TGTGCCAGCAGCCGGCCGGATGGGGCCAATTATCAGCCCCAGCATTTT

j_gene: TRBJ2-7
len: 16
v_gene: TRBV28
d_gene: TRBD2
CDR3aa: CARRNRASGNPYEQYF
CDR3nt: TGTGCCAGAAGAAACCGGGCTAGCGGTAACCCCTACGAGCAGTACTTC

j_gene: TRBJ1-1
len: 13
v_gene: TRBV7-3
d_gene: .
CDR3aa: CASSLHRNTEAFF
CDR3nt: TGTGCCAGCAGCTTACACAGGAACACTGAAGCTTTCTTT

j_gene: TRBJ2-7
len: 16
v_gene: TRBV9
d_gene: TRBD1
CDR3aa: CASSVAGQGPPYEQYF
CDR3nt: TGTGCCAGCAGCGTAGCGGGACAGGGTCCCCCCTACGAGCAGTACTTC